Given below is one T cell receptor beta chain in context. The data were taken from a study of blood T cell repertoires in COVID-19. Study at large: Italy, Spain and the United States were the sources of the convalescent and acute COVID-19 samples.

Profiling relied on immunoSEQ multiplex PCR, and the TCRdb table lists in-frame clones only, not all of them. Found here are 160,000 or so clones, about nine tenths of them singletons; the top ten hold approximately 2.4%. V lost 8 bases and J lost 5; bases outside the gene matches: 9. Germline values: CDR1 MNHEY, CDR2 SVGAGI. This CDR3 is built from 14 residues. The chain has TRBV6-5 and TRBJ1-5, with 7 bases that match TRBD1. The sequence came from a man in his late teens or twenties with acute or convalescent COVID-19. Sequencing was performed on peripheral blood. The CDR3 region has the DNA TGTGCCAGCGTTGAGAACAGGGGCGATCAGCCCCAGCATTTT. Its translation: CASVENRGDQPQHF.